These 24 T cell receptor beta chains were all obtained from the same sample, sequenced in a study of blood T cell repertoires in COVID-19. Sequenced by immunoSEQ multiplex PCR; TCRdb stores in-frame clones only, minus some. The sample records over 50,000 clones, around 74% being singletons. Sequenced sample: peripheral blood. The receptors here all came from a woman aged 45-60 years with active or convalescent COVID-19.

This chain connects TRBV7-9 to TRBJ2-6, with 8 bases that match TRBD1. Germline V gene data show CDR1 as SEHNR and CDR2 as FQNEAQ (reference sequence). The CDR3 has 18 residues. V was clipped by 5 bases and J by 0 bases; unmatched bases: 9. DNA for the CDR3: TGTGCCAGCAGCCCCGCCGGGACAGGCCTCTCTGGGGCCAACGTCCTGACTTTC. Its translation: CASSPAGTGLSGANVLTF.

The rearrangement links TRBV2 to TRBJ2-1; 16 bases align to TRBD2. The CDR3 has 12 residues. Unmatched junction bases numbered 2, after V lost 9 bases and J lost 12 bases. CDR1 is SNHLY, CDR2 FYNNEI, per germline. The CDR3 reads CARGLAGGAQFF. For the CDR3, the DNA is TGTGCCAGGGGACTAGCGGGAGGGGCGCAGTTCTTC.

This clone was recorded once. The V and J genes are TRBV6-6 and TRBJ2-7; 8 nucleotides line up with TRBD1. Germline CDR1 is MNHNY and CDR2 is SVGAGI (reference sequence). This CDR3 spans 15 amino acids. V was clipped by 4 bases and J by 3 bases; unmatched bases: 8. CDR3 in DNA: TGTGCCAGCAGTTCACCCGACAGGGGCGACTACGAGCAGTACTTC. It codes for CASSSPDRGDYEQYF.

This clone has only a few counts. V gene TRBV6-2 or TRBV6-3 combines with J gene TRBJ2-7; 7 bases agree with TRBD2. The CDR3 length is 15 residues. Germline V gene data show CDR1 as MNHEY and CDR2 as SVGEGT. V trimming: 6 bases; J trimming: 0 bases; junction bases outside the gene matches: 8. CDR3 in DNA: TGTGCCAGCAGCCGGACTAGATCCATCTCCTACGAGCAGTACTTC. Protein product: CASSRTRSISYEQYF.

V and J are TRBV5-1 and TRBJ2-2; possible D gene TRBD2, 6 bases. The CDR3 consists of 16 residues. The V gene's germline CDR1 is SGHRS and CDR2 YFSETQ. V dropped 4 bases and J dropped 5 bases, with 18 bases sitting between them. The CDR3 sequence: CASSPGLQWNTGELFF. In DNA, the CDR3 is TGCGCCAGCAGCCCTGGACTACAATGGAATACCGGGGAGCTGTTTTTT.

This chain uses TRBV27 with TRBJ1-1; D perhaps matches TRBD1 (6 bases). Trimming took 3 bases from V and 1 from J, leaving 12 bases between them. There are 15 residues in the CDR3. Germline V gene data show CDR1 as MNHEY and CDR2 as SMNVEV (reference sequence). The CDR3 nucleotides are TGTGCCAGCAGTTTGCATCAGGGGAGGAACACTGAAGCTTTCTTT. Encoded protein: CASSLHQGRNTEAFF.

The CDR3 here is CASSLAGGSGNTIYF. In DNA form, the CDR3 reads TGCGCCAGCAGCTTGGCCGGGGGTAGTGGAAACACCATATATTTT. The chain couples TRBV5-1 to TRBJ1-3; a weak D match, TRBD1 (5 bases). The CDR3 has 15 residues. V gave up 0 bases and J gave up 3 bases, with 10 bases separating them. Germline V gives CDR1 SGHRS, CDR2 YFSETQ. The whole variable domain, remainder taken from reference TRBV5-1 and TRBJ1-3, is KAGVTQTPRYLIKTRGQQVTLSCSPISGHRSVSWYQQTPGQGLQFLFEYFSETQRNKGNFPGRFSGRQFSNSRSEMNVSTLELGDSALYLCASSLAGGSGNTIYFGEGSWLTVV.

The chain combines TRBV5-4 with TRBJ2-3; 7 nucleotides align to TRBD1. V was clipped by 4 bases and J by 0 bases; unmatched bases: 8. This CDR3 is built from 16 residues. CDR1 is SGHNT and CDR2 is YYREEE in the germline V gene (reference sequence). The CDR3 loop reads CASSEGQRTSTDTQYF. CDR3 sequence (DNA): TGTGCCAGCAGCGAGGGACAGCGAACTAGCACAGATACGCAGTATTTT.

This chain connects TRBV29-1 to TRBJ1-1, with D uncertain. Germline V gene data show CDR1 as SQVTM and CDR2 as ANQGSEA. CDR3 length: 14 amino acids. The V end lost 3 bases, the J end lost 2 bases, and 13 bases lay between the germline ends. The CDR3 loop reads CSVELGRFNTEAFF. CDR3 nucleotides: TGCAGCGTTGAGTTGGGCAGATTCAACACTGAAGCTTTCTTT.

V and J are TRBV5-1 and TRBJ1-2; D might be TRBD1 (5 bases). Germline assignment: CDR1 SGHRS and CDR2 YFSETQ. The CDR3 has 14 amino acids. The V gene lost 5 bases and the J gene lost 0 bases, with 11 bases spanning the gap. The CDR3: CASRPRQSNYGYTF. The CDR3, as DNA: TGCGCCAGCAGACCTCGACAGTCTAACTATGGCTACACCTTC.

This clone occurred a few times. The chain combines TRBV4-2 with TRBJ1-4, with TRBD1 as a possible D gene (5 bases). The V end lost 2 bases, the J end lost 6 bases, and 13 bases lay between the germline ends. This CDR3 spans 15 amino acids. CDR1 is LGHNA and CDR2 is YNFKEQ in the germline V gene. The CDR3: CASSQYLGRDEKLFF. The CDR3 nucleotides are TGTGCCAGCAGCCAATACCTCGGCAGGGATGAAAAACTGTTTTTT.

V and J are TRBV29-1 and TRBJ1-1; 7 nucleotides agree with TRBD1. V shed 7 bases, J shed 1 base, and the junction held 3 bases outside the gene matches. CDR1 and CDR2 from the germline V gene are SQVTM and ANQGSEA. The CDR3 sequence is 12 residues long. CDR3 sequence reads: CSAGTANTEAFF. The CDR3 nucleotides read TGCAGCGCCGGGACAGCGAACACTGAAGCTTTCTTT.

This clone was recorded a few times. The chain carries TRBV2 and TRBJ1-1; the D is unclear. The germline gives CDR1 SNHLY, CDR2 FYNNEI. V dropped 9 bases and J dropped 5 bases, with 16 bases sitting between them. The CDR3 runs to 13 residues. CDR3 in DNA: TGTGCCAGTGGATCTGTTGAGGGTACTGAAGCTTTCTTT. Translation: CASGSVEGTEAFF.

The rearrangement links TRBV7-6 to TRBJ2-3, with a possible D match to TRBD2 (5 bases). CDR3 length equals 13 residues. V was trimmed by 5 bases and J by 7 bases, leaving 13 bases between them. From germline, CDR1 is SGHVS and CDR2 FNYEAQ. As DNA, the CDR3 is TGTGCCAGCAGCGTTGCTAGCAGTTATACGCAGTATTTT. This gives the protein CASSVASSYTQYF.

The CDR3 region has the DNA TGTGCCAGCAGCTTGGGGGGGACTAGTGGCGAGCAGTACTTC. Translating gives CASSLGGTSGEQYF. This chain uses TRBV5-4 with TRBJ2-7; 8 nucleotides match TRBD2. Germline trimming cut 0 bases from V and 6 bases from J; bases unmatched to any gene: 5. The CDR3 is 14 residues long. Germline V gene lookup returns CDR1 SGHNT and CDR2 YYREEE (reference sequence).

The V call is TRBV7-2, the J call TRBJ2-3; D remains unclear. The CDR3 covers 16 residues. The germline gives CDR1 SGHTA, CDR2 FQGNSA. V was shortened by 1 base and J by 2 bases, with 13 bases between the two germline ends. The CDR3: CASSLGSARLTDTQYF. CDR3 coding DNA: TGTGCCAGCAGCTTAGGGTCGGCTAGGCTCACAGATACGCAGTATTTT.

The J gene is TRBJ2-4, the V gene TRBV24-1, with D perhaps TRBD2 (5 bases). The CDR3 has 15 amino acids. V lost 4 bases and J 2 bases, leaving 11 bases between the germline ends. The germline gives CDR1 KGHDR, CDR2 SFDVKD. The CDR3, as DNA: TGTGCCACCAGTGACCCGGGGAAAACCAAAAACATTCAGTACTTC. This encodes CATSDPGKTKNIQYF.

In its sample, this clone is medium-sized. The chain employs TRBV6-2 or TRBV6-3 and TRBJ1-1, with D unresolved. Trimming stripped 2 bases from V and 6 bases from J, with 10 bases between. Germline V gene lookup returns CDR1 MNHEY and CDR2 SVGEGT. The CDR3 covers 13 residues. DNA for the CDR3: TGTGCCAGCAGTTACACAACAAGTGCTGAAGCTTTCTTT. Protein sequence: CASSYTTSAEAFF.

The V call is TRBV25-1, the J call TRBJ1-1; TRBD1 is a possible D gene (5 bases). The V and J ends lost 1 base and 5 bases respectively, with 11 bases between them. This CDR3 spans 14 amino acids. CDR1 MGHDK and CDR2 SYGVNS come from the germline V gene. CDR3: CASSESRATTEAFF. Written as DNA, the CDR3 is TGTGCCAGCAGTGAATCCAGGGCGACGACTGAAGCTTTCTTT. The complete variable domain, with remaining parts taken from reference TRBV25-1 and TRBJ1-1, reads EADIYQTPRYLVIGTGKKITLECSQTMGHDKMYWYQQDPGMELHLIHYSYGVNSTEKGDLSSESTVSRIRTEHFPLTLESARPSHTSQYLCASSESRATTEAFFGQGTRLTVV.

The chain couples TRBV5-1 to TRBJ2-3; D might be TRBD2 (5 bases). Germline lookup yields CDR1 SGHRS and CDR2 YFSETQ. This CDR3 has 14 amino acids. V lost 5 bases and J lost 2, with 12 bases in between. The CDR3 region is CASSVERNTDTQYF. The CDR3 DNA is TGCGCCAGCAGTGTCGAGCGGAACACAGATACGCAGTATTTT.

The rearrangement uses TRBV2 and TRBJ1-4, with 10 nucleotides matching TRBD1. The length of the CDR3 is 15 residues. The ends lost 4 bases at V and 5 bases at J; junction bases unmatched: 4. Germline V lookup: CDR1 SNHLY, CDR2 FYNNEI. CDR3 sequence (DNA): TGTGCCAGCAGTGCAGACAGGGGGCGGAATGAAAAACTGTTTTTT. It encodes CASSADRGRNEKLFF.

This sequence joins TRBV5-8 and TRBJ1-5; D not resolved. V was clipped by 3 bases and J by 4 bases, with 8 bases between them. This CDR3 region has 13 residues. CDR1 SGHTS and CDR2 YDEGEE come from the germline V gene. Written as DNA, the CDR3 is TGTGCCAGCAGCTCAAACGAGAATCAGCCCCAGCATTTT. Translation gives CASSSNENQPQHF.

This chain links TRBV11-3 with TRBJ2-3; TRBD2 matches 12 bases. V shed 4 bases, J shed 2 bases, and the junction held 4 bases outside the gene matches. The CDR3 is 16 residues long. Germline lookup yields CDR1 SGHNT and CDR2 YENEEA. In DNA, the CDR3 is TGTGCCAGCAGCTCGACTAGCGGGAGCCACACAGATACGCAGTATTTT. This gives the protein CASSSTSGSHTDTQYF.

The CDR3 sequence is CASSLEWANEQFF. The CDR3 DNA reads TGTGCCAGCAGCTTAGAATGGGCCAATGAGCAGTTCTTC. V is TRBV7-2 and J is TRBJ2-1; no clear D gene. V lost 1 base, J lost 6 bases, and 7 bases lay in between. Germline lookup yields CDR1 SGHTA and CDR2 FQGNSA. The CDR3 totals 13 residues.